The T cell receptor (beta chain) under discussion was sequenced for a study of cytotoxic CD8 clonotypes in ibrutinib-treated CLL. Study context: Patients: fewer than 12 relapsed/refractory, roughly 16 treatment-naive, 17 IGHV unmutated. Response sampling came at median about a year of treatment, ranging roughly 6 to 36 months. General observations from the study: Public clonotypes, rarely seen, contracted or held steady on treatment. Baseline levels were approached again at progression, after clonality had risen at ibrutinib response.

For this clone: The antigen is not known.

The CDR3 runs to 16 residues. CDR1 and CDR2 from the germline V gene are SGHTA and FQGNSA. Trimming cost V 3 bases and J 1 base, with 12 bases left between them. TCRdb keeps only in-frame clones here, not all; method: immunoSEQ multiplex PCR. The sample consists of roughly 150,000 clones, around 80% of them appearing once. The receptor comes from a human donor with chronic lymphocytic leukemia. The specimen comprised PBMCs, sampled after 24 months of ibrutinib treatment. V gene TRBV7-2 combines with J gene TRBJ2-2, with D possibly being TRBD2 (6 bases). The CDR3 region is CASSLTRDVNTGELFF. CDR3 in DNA: TGTGCCAGCAGCTTGACGCGGGACGTGAACACCGGGGAGCTGTTTTTT.